This T cell receptor beta chain was sequenced in a study of shared clonotypes between healthy human individuals. With respect to this clone: Its antigen is not identified.

Sequencing was performed with immunoSEQ multiplex PCR; in TCRdb, only in-frame clones are kept and a portion is missing. The sample includes some 2,000,000 clones, about 94% of them seen just once. General study points: Clonotype sharing levels among donors were expected to vary with sequencing depth.

CD45RO-negative, CCR7-positively selected cells formed the naive CD8 fraction, excluding terminally differentiated effector memory CD45RA+ cells. The CDR3 runs to 19 residues. The germline CDR1 and CDR2 sequences are SGHDT and YYEEEE. The V segment lost 0 bases and the J segment 1 base; nucleotides outside the gene matches: 11. J is TRBJ2-1 and V is TRBV5-6; TRBD1 matches 9 bases. This receptor was obtained from a man between 18 and 29 years old in good health. Material: naive CD8+ T cells sorted from blood. CDR3 residues: CASSLVQGATEESYNEQFF. CDR3 DNA: TGTGCCAGCAGCTTGGTACAGGGGGCCACCGAGGAGTCCTACAATGAGCAGTTCTTC.